This T cell receptor beta chain emerged from a study of OX40 agonist ivuxolimab in advanced cancers. Findings and limits, study-wide: Some patients without response likewise showed low normalized clonal expansion.

Here immunoSEQ multiplex PCR was the method, and the copy in TCRdb shows in-frame clones only, minus some. The table records about 80,000 clones, over 85% of them present only once. V lost 3 bases to trimming and J lost 4 bases; unmatched junction nucleotides: 6. Germline V lookup: CDR1 MDHEN, CDR2 SYDVKM. The CDR3 contains 15 residues. Sampled blood was obtained at baseline, cycle 4 day 1, and cycle 7 day 1. About this clone itself: The antigen remains undetermined.

The chain couples TRBV28 to TRBJ1-1, with TRBD1 matching over 9 bases. The material was CD4+ or CD8+ T cells sorted from blood, obtained in a trial of the OX40 agonist ivuxolimab. This clonotype was sampled from an adult with an advanced solid tumor such as melanoma, head and neck, liver or kidney cancer. The CDR3 region is CASSFRDREVTEAFF. The DNA for the CDR3 is TGTGCCAGCAGTTTCCGGGACAGGGAGGTCACTGAAGCTTTCTTT.